This T cell receptor beta chain derives from a study of blood T cells in healthy people across ages. With V trimmed by 3 bases and J by 4 bases, 8 bases remained unmatched. The CDR3 is 16 amino acids. Germline loops: CDR1 KGHDR, CDR2 SFDVKD. For the second PCR, which ran for about 7 to 12 cycles, a sample-barcoded 5' primer and a J-beta primer mix were used. One entry per CDR3 protein results from TCRdb running MiXCR on the 5' RACE reads. The sample shows about 1.5 million distinct CDR3 sequences, around 42% of them seen only once. About this clonotype: Its specificity is unknown.

The study, taken as a whole, reports: The donors' CMV status was not determined, possibly confounding changes in expanded clonotypes. TCR beta diversity was tightly associated with the proportion of naive T cells. Naive CD4+ cell counts and diversity both ran higher in long-lived than in aged donors.

Each donor supplied around 9.6 milliliters of peripheral blood. This clonotype was sampled from a woman aged 18-29 years in good health. The genes are TRBV24-1 and TRBJ2-1, with 7 bases matching TRBD1. Sequences were obtained from blood. This CDR3 is CATSDGPGQAYNEQFF. DNA for the CDR3: TGTGCCACCAGTGATGGCCCTGGACAGGCTTACAATGAGCAGTTCTTC.